What follows are 21 T cell receptor beta chains derived from one specimen sequenced in a study of T cells in Graves' hyperthyroidism and ophthalmopathy. RNA transcripts served as the template for amplifying TCR beta CDR3 regions. When the TCR CDR3 underwent first-round RT-PCR, the HTBI primer set was used. MiXCR was run by TCRdb on the multiplex PCR reads, yielding one entry per CDR3 protein. The sample records about 290,000 distinct CDR3 sequences, roughly an eighth being singletons. Material for sequencing was blood. The receptors here all came from a woman in her thirties or forties with Graves' hyperthyroidism.

This chain links TRBV12-3 or TRBV12-4 with TRBJ2-1, with 9 bases matching TRBD2. Losses at the gene ends were 8 bases for V and 6 bases for J; bases not matched to a gene: 11. The CDR3 totals 15 residues. The CDR3 bases are TGTGCCAGCCCCCCCCCGGGACTAGCATCCAATGAGCAGTTCTTC. Its translation is CASPPPGLASNEQFF.

This clonotype was seen at least ten times. The chain is built from TRBV7-2 and TRBJ2-2; D not certain. The CDR3 is 13 amino acids. The germline V and J ends were trimmed by 5 bases and 7 bases, with 11 bases remaining between them. Germline V CDR1 and CDR2: SGHTA, FQGNSA. DNA for the CDR3: TGTGCCAGCAGCCCCTCATATTTCGGGGAGCTGTTTTTT. Its translation: CASSPSYFGELFF.

This clonotype was recorded many times. V usage is TRBV12-3 or TRBV12-4 and J usage is TRBJ2-5, with 9 bases lining up with TRBD1. This CDR3 is built from 15 residues. Trimming at V came to 1 base and at J to 5 bases, leaving 5 bases not matched to a gene. The CDR3 region is CASSLVQGAGETQYF. DNA of the CDR3: TGTGCCAGCAGTTTAGTACAGGGGGCGGGCGAGACCCAGTACTTC.

This clonotype was picked up many times. This chain's CDR3 is CASSLAMPGTEAFF. CDR3 coding DNA: TGTGCCAGCAGCTTAGCAATGCCAGGGACTGAAGCTTTCTTT. The rearrangement links TRBV7-9 to TRBJ1-1; the D gene is possibly TRBD1 (5 bases). Germline loops: CDR1 SEHNR, CDR2 FQNEAQ (reference sequence). With 0 bases removed from V and 5 bases from J, the gap between germline ends came to 10 bases. The CDR3 has 14 amino acids.

This clonotype appeared many times. The CDR3 here is CASSYGGRETQYF. CDR3 in DNA: TGTGCCAGCAGTTACGGGGGTCGCGAGACCCAGTACTTC. The chain couples TRBV12-3 or TRBV12-4 to TRBJ2-5; the D gene is possibly TRBD2 (6 bases). The V gene lost 4 bases and the J gene lost 5 bases, with 11 bases spanning the gap. The CDR3 sequence is 13 residues long.

This clonotype was counted ten times or more. The gene calls are TRBV3-1 and TRBJ1-1; weak D call: TRBD1 (5 bases). Germline V gene lookup returns CDR1 LGHDT and CDR2 YNNKEL (reference sequence). Trimming left V 4 bases short and J 1 base short, with 10 bases between. CDR3 length: 14 amino acids. The CDR3, as DNA: TGTGCCAGCAGCCCAGGACACACGAACACTGAAGCTTTCTTT. Protein: CASSPGHTNTEAFF.

There are a few counts of this clonotype. The CDR3 sequence is CASSLVAGGVQDTQYF. CDR3 coding DNA: TGTGCCAGCAGCTTAGTAGCGGGAGGGGTGCAAGATACGCAGTATTTT. This sequence joins TRBV7-8 and TRBJ2-3, with TRBD2 matching over 11 bases. The V and J ends lost 1 base and 5 bases, in that order; junction bases with no gene match: 5. The CDR3 spans 16 residues. Germline V gene data show CDR1 as SGHVS and CDR2 as FQNEAQ. The entire variable domain, with the rest obtained from reference TRBV7-8 and TRBJ2-3, is as follows: GAGVSQSPRYKVAKRGQDVALRCDPISGHVSLFWYQQALGQGPEFLTYFQNEAQLDKSGLPSDRFFAERPEGSVSTLKIQRTQQEDSAVYLCASSLVAGGVQDTQYFGPGTRLTVL.

This clonotype was counted a few times. This chain's CDR3 is CSAKLRGMGYGYTF. The CDR3 DNA reads as TGCAGTGCTAAACTCAGGGGCATGGGCTATGGCTACACCTTC. The J gene is TRBJ1-2, the V gene TRBV20-1; D may be TRBD1 (6 bases). V was pared by 4 bases and J by 4 bases, with 16 bases between. CDR1 is DFQATT, CDR2 SNEGSKA, per germline (reference sequence). This CDR3 region has 14 residues.

Ten or more counts support this clonotype. The chain links TRBV28 to TRBJ2-2; 7 bases are shared with TRBD1. The CDR3 covers 13 residues. Looked up from germline, CDR1 is MDHEN and CDR2 is SYDVKM. With 5 bases clipped from V and 7 bases from J, the junction kept 4 bases outside the gene matches. The chain's CDR3 is CASSPTGIGELFF. CDR3 nucleotides: TGTGCCAGCAGTCCGACAGGGATCGGGGAGCTGTTTTTT. Full variable domain (missing parts from reference TRBV28 and TRBJ2-2): DVKVTQSSRYLVKRTGEKVFLECVQDMDHENMFWYRQDPGLGLRLIYFSYDVKMKEKGDIPEGYSVSREKKERFSLILESASTNQTSMYLCASSPTGIGELFFGEGSRLTVL.

Details on this clonotype: A much larger clone differs by one base, so this may be a read error. The gene calls are TRBV3-1 and TRBJ2-7; TRBD2 aligns across 7 bases. Trimming cost V 1 base and J 7 bases; bases outside gene matches: 1. Germline CDR1 is LGHDT and CDR2 is YNNKEL (reference sequence). The CDR3 runs 12 residues. CDR3: CASSQGGGEQYF. The CDR3 DNA is TGTGCCAGCAGCCAAGGGGGGGGTGAGCAGTACTTC.

In regard to this clonotype: This may come from a read error, since a much larger clone is one base off. The chain carries TRBV10-3 and TRBJ1-1; D ambiguous. This CDR3 is built from 12 residues. The V gene's germline CDR1 is ENHRY and CDR2 SYGVKD. As DNA, the CDR3 is TGTGCCATCCGTGATACCTACACTGAAGCTTTCTTT. Its protein is CAIRDTYTEAFF.

J is TRBJ2-1 and V is TRBV19; perhaps TRBD1 as D (6 bases). Matching the DNA end better, TRBJ2-7 makes the J call doubtful. CDR1 is LNHDA, CDR2 SQIVND, per germline (reference sequence). The CDR3 is 14 amino acids. This CDR3 reads CASQTGYGYNEQYF. The CDR3 coding sequence is TGTGCCAGTCAAACAGGGTATGGATACAATGAGCAGTACTTC.

This clonotype was recorded many times. The chain links TRBV12-3 or TRBV12-4 to TRBJ2-7, with 10 bases fitting TRBD2. V gave up 5 bases and J gave up 3 bases; unmatched junction bases: 7. This CDR3 comprises 15 residues. In nucleotides, the CDR3 is TGTGCCAGCAGTCCTCAGCGGGAGGGGGTCTACGAGCAGTACTTC. This codes for CASSPQREGVYEQYF.

This clonotype was seen many times. The chain carries TRBV3-1 and TRBJ1-1; D is unclear. The CDR3 extends over 13 amino acids. With 1 base removed from V and 5 bases from J, the gap between germline ends came to 8 bases. CDR1 LGHDT and CDR2 YNNKEL come from the germline V gene (reference sequence). CDR3 region: CASSQGWRTEAFF. The CDR3 DNA follows: TGTGCCAGCAGCCAAGGCTGGAGGACTGAAGCTTTCTTT.

The chain employs TRBV12-3 or TRBV12-4 and TRBJ2-5, with TRBD2 as a possible D gene (7 bases). CDR3 length equals 14 residues. Trimming pared 6 bases from V and 4 bases from J, leaving 15 bases between. CDR3 nucleotides: TGTGCCAGCAGCGACCTAGGGGGGGGAGAGACCCAGTACTTC. Translating it yields CASSDLGGGETQYF.

The sample holds many counts of this clonotype. The V call is TRBV9, the J call TRBJ2-5, with TRBD2 as a possible D gene (6 bases). Trimming took off 0 bases at V and 2 bases at J, with 14 bases between the two ends. CDR3 size: 16 residues. CDR1 and CDR2 from the germline V gene are SGDLS and YYNGEE. CDR3 DNA sequence: TGTGCCAGCAGCGTAGCTCTGACGGGAGCTCAAGAGACCCAGTACTTC. Amino acids: CASSVALTGAQETQYF.

Many counts were recorded for this clonotype. The chain employs TRBV10-3 and TRBJ1-5, with D perhaps TRBD1 (6 bases). The CDR3 has 15 residues. CDR1 is ENHRY and CDR2 is SYGVKD in the germline V gene. V dropped 3 bases and J dropped 4 bases, with 13 bases sitting between them. In DNA, the CDR3 is TGTGCCATCAGTGATTACCGACAGGCTAATCAGCCCCAGCATTTT. Its protein product is CAISDYRQANQPQHF.

The rearrangement uses TRBV20-1 and TRBJ2-7; D is unresolved. The CDR3 has 12 amino acids. Germline CDR1 is DFQATT and CDR2 is SNEGSKA (reference sequence). The V gene lost 3 bases and the J gene lost 6 bases, with 12 bases spanning the gap. The CDR3 region is CSARVGFREQYF. The CDR3 DNA is TGCAGTGCTAGGGTGGGGTTCCGCGAGCAGTACTTC.

This sequence joins TRBV20-1 and TRBJ2-1, with TRBD2 identical over 9 bases. Trimming cost V 2 bases and J 3 bases; bases outside gene matches: 2. This CDR3 contains 14 residues. Germline values: CDR1 DFQATT, CDR2 SNEGSKA (reference sequence). The CDR3 DNA sequence: TGCAGTGCTAGACTAGCGGGATACTACAATGAGCAGTTCTTC. Translated: CSARLAGYYNEQFF.

The sample holds a few counts of this clonotype. The chain recombines TRBV7-9 with TRBJ1-2, with 8 positions matching TRBD1. This CDR3 is 13 amino acids long. Germline trimming cut 5 bases from V and 7 bases from J; bases unmatched to any gene: 6. Germline values: CDR1 SEHNR, CDR2 FQNEAQ (reference sequence). CDR3 region: CASSPDRGTGYTF. The DNA of the CDR3 is TGTGCCAGCAGCCCTGACAGGGGAACTGGCTACACCTTC. Full variable domain (missing parts from reference TRBV7-9 and TRBJ1-2): DTGVSQNPRHKITKRGQNVTFRCDPISEHNRLYWYRQTLGQGPEFLTYFQNEAQLEKSRLLSDRFSAERPKGSFSTLEIQRTEQGDSAMYLCASSPDRGTGYTFGSGTRLTVV.

The genes are TRBV25-1 and TRBJ2-3; maybe TRBD2 (7 bases). The germline gives CDR1 MGHDK, CDR2 SYGVNS. Trimming pared 2 bases from V and 4 bases from J, leaving 16 bases between. The CDR3 spans 16 residues. CDR3 region: CASSEKGGARADTQYF. The CDR3 DNA sequence: TGTGCCAGCAGTGAAAAAGGGGGGGCGCGGGCAGATACGCAGTATTTT.